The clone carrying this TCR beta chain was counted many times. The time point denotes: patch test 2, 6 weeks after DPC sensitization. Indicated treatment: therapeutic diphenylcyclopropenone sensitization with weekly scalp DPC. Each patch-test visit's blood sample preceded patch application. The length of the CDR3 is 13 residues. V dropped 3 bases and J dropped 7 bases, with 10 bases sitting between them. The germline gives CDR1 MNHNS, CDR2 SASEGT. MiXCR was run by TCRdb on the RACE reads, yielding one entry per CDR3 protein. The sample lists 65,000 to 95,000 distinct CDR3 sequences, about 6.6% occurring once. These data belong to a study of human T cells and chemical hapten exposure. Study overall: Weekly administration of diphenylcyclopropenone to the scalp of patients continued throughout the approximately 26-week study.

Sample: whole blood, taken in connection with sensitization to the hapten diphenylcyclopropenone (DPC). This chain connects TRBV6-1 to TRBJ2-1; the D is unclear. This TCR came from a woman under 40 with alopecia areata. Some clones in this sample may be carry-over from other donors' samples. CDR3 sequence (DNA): TGTGCCAGCAGTGACGCTAATAGGAATGAGCAGTTCTTC. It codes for CASSDANRNEQFF.